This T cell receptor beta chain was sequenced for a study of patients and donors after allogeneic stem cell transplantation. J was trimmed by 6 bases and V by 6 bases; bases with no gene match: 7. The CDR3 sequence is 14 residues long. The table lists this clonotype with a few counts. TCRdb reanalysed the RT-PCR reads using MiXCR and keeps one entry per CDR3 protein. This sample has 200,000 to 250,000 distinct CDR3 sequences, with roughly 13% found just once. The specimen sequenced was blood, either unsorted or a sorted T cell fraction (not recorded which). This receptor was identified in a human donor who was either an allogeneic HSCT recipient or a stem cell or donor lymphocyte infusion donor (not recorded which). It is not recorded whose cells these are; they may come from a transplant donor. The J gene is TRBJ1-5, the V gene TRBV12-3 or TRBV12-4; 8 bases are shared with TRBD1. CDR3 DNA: TGTGCCAGCAGCCCGGGACAGGATCGTCAGCCCCAGCATTTT. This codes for CASSPGQDRQPQHF.